This T cell receptor (beta chain) was identified during a study of cytomegalovirus exposure and HLA in healthy donors. Study-wide findings and caveats: Reportedly, TCR beta sequences accurately predicted HLA-A and HLA-B alleles in most subjects. HLA alleles were associated with 16,951 TCR beta sequences in a later analysis at 0.05 false discovery rate. Information on immune exposure was restricted to one variable (CMV serostatus).

Worth noting for this clone: Its antigen is unknown.

Trimming took 0 bases from V and 0 from J, leaving 15 bases between them. The germline CDR1 and CDR2 sequences are MGHRA and YSYEKL. There are 17 residues in the CDR3. PCR employed 60 Vbeta and 13 Jbeta primers. Data came from immunoSEQ multiplex PCR; TCRdb stores just in-frame clones and leaves some out. The repertoire has some 140,000 clones, roughly 77% of them found once; the top ten carry 2.5% to 3.5%. Input material: PBMCs. The chain is built from TRBV4-1 and TRBJ2-7, with D uncertain. This TCR derives from a female donor in good health and CMV-seronegative. For the CDR3, the DNA is TGCGCCAGCAGCCAAGACGTCTTCTTGAGTTCCTCCTACGAGCAGTACTTC. It is translated as CASSQDVFLSSSYEQYF.